This T cell receptor beta chain was recorded in a study of cytomegalovirus exposure and HLA in healthy donors. The CDR3 loop spans 16 amino acids. Germline CDR1 reads LNHNV; CDR2 reads YYDKDF (reference sequence). Between the trimmed V and J ends, which lost 8 bases and 1 base, there was a span of 17 bases. Whole-study results and caveats: It was confirmed in vitro that a few of the CMV-associated chains were specific for CMV antigens. Cytomegalovirus status was reportedly diagnosed by the classifier with high specificity and sensitivity.

The PCR contained 60 Vbeta and 13 Jbeta primers. Sequenced by immunoSEQ multiplex PCR; TCRdb stores in-frame clones only, minus some. The sample lists some 88,000 clones; 65% to 80% were seen once. Healthy bone marrow donors made up the donor group. About this clone: Its antigen is undetermined.

The receptor comes from a woman between 18 and 29 years old in good health and CMV-seropositive. This rearrangement joins TRBV15 to TRBJ2-2; D possibly corresponds to TRBD2 (5 bases). Material for sequencing was PBMCs. The chain's CDR3 is CATEQKGSVNTGELFF. The CDR3 region has the DNA TGTGCCACCGAGCAGAAAGGGAGTGTGAACACCGGGGAGCTGTTTTTT.